In this sample, the clone carrying this T cell receptor beta chain turned up a few times. Its antigen is not known. The data derive from a study of response to subunit inactivated influenza vaccine. Study results and limitations: New T cells are recruited in small numbers by each seasonal influenza vaccination, according to the authors' suggestion.

A single record per CDR3 protein comes from TCRdb applying MiXCR to the RT-PCR reads. The sample holds approximately 530,000 distinct CDR3 sequences; roughly 8.2% are singletons and the top ten take approximately 13%. Sequencing was performed on PBMCs from blood, taken around 25 months after vaccination. This sequence was found in a man aged 50 to 69 who received an inactivated influenza vaccine.

In DNA form, the CDR3 reads TGTGCCAGTTCCACTTCCGGGACGGGCTACGAGCAGTACTTC. Amino acid sequence: CASSTSGTGYEQYF. This chain joins TRBV2 and TRBJ2-7; D may correspond to TRBD1 or TRBD2 (5 bases each). The ends were cut back, 9 bases at V and 3 bases at J, with 18 bases in the middle. Germline loops: CDR1 SNHLY, CDR2 FYNNEI. There are 14 residues in the CDR3.